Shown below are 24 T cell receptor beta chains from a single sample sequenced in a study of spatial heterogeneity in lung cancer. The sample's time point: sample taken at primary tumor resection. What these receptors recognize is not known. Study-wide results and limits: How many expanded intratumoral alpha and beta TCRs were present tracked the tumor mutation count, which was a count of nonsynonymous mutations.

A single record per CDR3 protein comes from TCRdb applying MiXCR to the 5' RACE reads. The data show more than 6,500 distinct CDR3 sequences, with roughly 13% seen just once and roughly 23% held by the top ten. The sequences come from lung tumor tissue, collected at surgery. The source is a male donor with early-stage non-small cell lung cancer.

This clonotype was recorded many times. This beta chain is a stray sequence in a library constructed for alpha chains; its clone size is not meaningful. CDR3 bases: TGTGCCAGCAGTACTGGACAGGGGATTTACGAGCAGTACTTC. Encoded protein: CASSTGQGIYEQYF. This rearrangement joins TRBV6-5 to TRBJ2-7; 9 bases agree with TRBD1. Per germline, CDR1 MNHEY and CDR2 SVGAGI. CDR3 length equals 14 residues. J lost 4 bases, V lost 5 bases, and 6 bases had no gene match.

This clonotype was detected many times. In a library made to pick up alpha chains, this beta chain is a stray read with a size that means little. CDR3 nucleotides: TGTGCCAGCAGCTTCGGGGACGTAGGCTACACCTTC. Residues: CASSFGDVGYTF. The chain recombines TRBV13 with TRBJ1-2; a possible D gene is TRBD1 (5 bases). Trimming left V 3 bases short and J 8 bases short, with 10 bases between. Germline V gene data show CDR1 as PRHDT and CDR2 as FYEKMQ (reference sequence). There are 12 residues in the CDR3.

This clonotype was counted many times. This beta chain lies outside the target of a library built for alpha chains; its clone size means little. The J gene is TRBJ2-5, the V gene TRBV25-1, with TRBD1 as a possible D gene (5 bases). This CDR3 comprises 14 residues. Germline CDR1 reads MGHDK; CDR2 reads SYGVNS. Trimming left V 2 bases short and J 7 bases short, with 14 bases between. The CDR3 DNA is TGTGCCAGCAGTGAAACCGCGGTCCAGGGGACCCAGTACTTC. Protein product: CASSETAVQGTQYF.

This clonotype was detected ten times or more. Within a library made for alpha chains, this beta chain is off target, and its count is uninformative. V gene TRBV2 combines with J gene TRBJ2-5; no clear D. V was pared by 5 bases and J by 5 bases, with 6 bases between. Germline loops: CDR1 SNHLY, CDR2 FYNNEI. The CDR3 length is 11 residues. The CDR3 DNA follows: TGTGCCAGCAGTTCGGTCGAGACCCAGTACTTC. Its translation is CASSSVETQYF. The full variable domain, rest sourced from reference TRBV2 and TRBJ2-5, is EPEVTQTPSHQVTQMGQEVILRCVPISNHLYFYWYRQILGQKVEFLVSFYNNEISEKSEIFDDQFSVERPDGSNFTLKIRSTKLEDSAMYFCASSSVETQYFGPGTRLLVL.

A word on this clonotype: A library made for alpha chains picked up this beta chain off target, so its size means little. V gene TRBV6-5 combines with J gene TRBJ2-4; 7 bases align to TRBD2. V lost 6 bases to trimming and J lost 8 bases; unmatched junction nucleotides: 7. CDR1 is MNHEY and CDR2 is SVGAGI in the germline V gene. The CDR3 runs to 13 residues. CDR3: CASSGGRGDIQYF. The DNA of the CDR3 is TGTGCCAGCAGCGGCGGGAGAGGAGACATTCAGTACTTC.

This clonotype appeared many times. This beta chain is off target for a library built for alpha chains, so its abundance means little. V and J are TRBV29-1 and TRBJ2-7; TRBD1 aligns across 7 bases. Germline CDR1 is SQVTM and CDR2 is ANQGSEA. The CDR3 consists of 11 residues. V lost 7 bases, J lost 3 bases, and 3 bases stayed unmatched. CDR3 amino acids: CSAGQNYEQYF. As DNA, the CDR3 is TGCAGCGCGGGACAGAACTACGAGCAGTACTTC.

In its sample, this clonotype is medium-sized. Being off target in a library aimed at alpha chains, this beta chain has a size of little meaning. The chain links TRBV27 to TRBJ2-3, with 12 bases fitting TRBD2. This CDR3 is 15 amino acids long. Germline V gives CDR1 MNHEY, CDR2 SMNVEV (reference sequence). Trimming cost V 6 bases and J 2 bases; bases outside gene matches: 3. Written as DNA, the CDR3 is TGTGCCAGCAGCCTAGCGGGAGGGATCACAGATACGCAGTATTTT. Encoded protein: CASSLAGGITDTQYF.

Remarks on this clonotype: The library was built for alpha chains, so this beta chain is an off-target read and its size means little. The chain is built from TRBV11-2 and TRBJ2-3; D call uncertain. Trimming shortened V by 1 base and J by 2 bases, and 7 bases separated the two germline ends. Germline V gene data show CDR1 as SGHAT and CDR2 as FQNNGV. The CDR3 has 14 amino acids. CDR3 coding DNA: TGTGCCAGCAGCTTAGTCCGGGCCACAGATACGCAGTATTTT. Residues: CASSLVRATDTQYF.

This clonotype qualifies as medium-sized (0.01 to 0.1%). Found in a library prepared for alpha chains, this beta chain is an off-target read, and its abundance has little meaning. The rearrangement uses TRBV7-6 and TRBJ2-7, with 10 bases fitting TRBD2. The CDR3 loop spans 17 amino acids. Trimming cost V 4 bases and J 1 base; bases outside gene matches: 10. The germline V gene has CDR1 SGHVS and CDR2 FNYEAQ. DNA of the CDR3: TGTGCCAGCAGCTACAGCCCCGGGACTAGCGCTTCCTACGAGCAGTACTTC. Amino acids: CASSYSPGTSASYEQYF. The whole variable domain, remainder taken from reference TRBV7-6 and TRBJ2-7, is GAGVSQSPRYKVTKRGQDVALRCDPISGHVSLYWYRQALGQGPEFLTYFNYEAQQDKSGLPNDRFSAERPEGSISTLTIQRTEQRDSAMYRCASSYSPGTSASYEQYFGPGTRLTVT.

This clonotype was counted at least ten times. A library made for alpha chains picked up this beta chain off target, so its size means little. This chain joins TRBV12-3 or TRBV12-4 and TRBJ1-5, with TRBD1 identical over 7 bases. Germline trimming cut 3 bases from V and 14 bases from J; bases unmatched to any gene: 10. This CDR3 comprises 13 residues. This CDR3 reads CASSLTGSGQEHF. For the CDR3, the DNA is TGTGCCAGCAGTTTGACAGGGTCAGGGCAGGAGCATTTT.

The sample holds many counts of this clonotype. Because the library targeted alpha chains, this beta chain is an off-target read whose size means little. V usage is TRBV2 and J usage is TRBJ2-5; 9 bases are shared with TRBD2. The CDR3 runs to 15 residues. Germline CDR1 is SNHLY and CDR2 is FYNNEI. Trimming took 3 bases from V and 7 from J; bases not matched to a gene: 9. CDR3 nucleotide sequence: TGTGCCAGCAGTGAGGGGCTAGCGGGATGGATGACCCAGTACTTC. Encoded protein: CASSEGLAGWMTQYF.

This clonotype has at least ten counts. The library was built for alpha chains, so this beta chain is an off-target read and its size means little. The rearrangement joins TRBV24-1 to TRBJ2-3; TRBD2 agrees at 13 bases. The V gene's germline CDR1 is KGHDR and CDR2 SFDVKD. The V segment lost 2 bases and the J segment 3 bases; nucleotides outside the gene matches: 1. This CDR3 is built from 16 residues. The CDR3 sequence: CATSDWTSGRTDTQYF. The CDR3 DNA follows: TGTGCCACCAGTGATTGGACTAGCGGGAGAACAGATACGCAGTATTTT.

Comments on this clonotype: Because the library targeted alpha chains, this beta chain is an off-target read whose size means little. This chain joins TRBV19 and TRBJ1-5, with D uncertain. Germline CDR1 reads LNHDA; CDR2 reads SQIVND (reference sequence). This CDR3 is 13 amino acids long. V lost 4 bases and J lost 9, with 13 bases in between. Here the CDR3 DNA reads TGTGCCAGTAGTACATTGGGGATACCGCCCCAGCATTTT. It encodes CASSTLGIPPQHF.

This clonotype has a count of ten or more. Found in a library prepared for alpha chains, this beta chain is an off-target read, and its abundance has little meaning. CDR3 DNA: TGTGCCAGCAGCGAAACGGGACTAGCGGGTTACAATGAGCAGTTCTTC. This codes for CASSETGLAGYNEQFF. The chain couples TRBV7-2 to TRBJ2-1; 12 nucleotides align to TRBD2. The germline gives CDR1 SGHTA, CDR2 FQGNSA. With 5 bases clipped from V and 4 bases from J, the junction kept 6 bases outside the gene matches. The CDR3 loop spans 16 amino acids.

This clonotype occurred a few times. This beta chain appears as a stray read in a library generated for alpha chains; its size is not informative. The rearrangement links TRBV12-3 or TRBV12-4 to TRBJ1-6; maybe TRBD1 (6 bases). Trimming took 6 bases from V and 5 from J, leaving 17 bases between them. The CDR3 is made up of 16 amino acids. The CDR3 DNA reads TGTGCCAGCAGCGATACAGGGAAAGGGGATAATTCACCCCTCCACTTT. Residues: CASSDTGKGDNSPLHF.

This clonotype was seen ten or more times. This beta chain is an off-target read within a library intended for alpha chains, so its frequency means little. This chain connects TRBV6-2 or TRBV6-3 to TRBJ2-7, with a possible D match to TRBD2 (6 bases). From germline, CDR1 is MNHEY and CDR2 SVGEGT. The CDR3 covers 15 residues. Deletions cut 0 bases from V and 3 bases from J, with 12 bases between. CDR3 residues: CASSYSRGLSYEQYF. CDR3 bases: TGTGCCAGCAGTTACTCGCGGGGCCTGAGCTACGAGCAGTACTTC.

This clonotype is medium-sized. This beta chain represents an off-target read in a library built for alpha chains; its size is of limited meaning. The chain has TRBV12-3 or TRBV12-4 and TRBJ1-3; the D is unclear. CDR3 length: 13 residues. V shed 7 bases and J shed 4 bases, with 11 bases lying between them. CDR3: CASNPELGNTIYF. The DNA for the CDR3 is TGTGCCAGCAATCCAGAGCTCGGAAACACCATATATTTT.

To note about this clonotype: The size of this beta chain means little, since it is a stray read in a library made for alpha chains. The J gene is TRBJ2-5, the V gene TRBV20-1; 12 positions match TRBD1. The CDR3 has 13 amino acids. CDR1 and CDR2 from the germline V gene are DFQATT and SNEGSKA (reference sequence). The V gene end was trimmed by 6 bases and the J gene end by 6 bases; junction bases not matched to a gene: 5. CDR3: CSAGTGGEKTQYF. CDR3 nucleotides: TGCAGTGCGGGGACAGGGGGCGAGAAGACCCAGTACTTC.

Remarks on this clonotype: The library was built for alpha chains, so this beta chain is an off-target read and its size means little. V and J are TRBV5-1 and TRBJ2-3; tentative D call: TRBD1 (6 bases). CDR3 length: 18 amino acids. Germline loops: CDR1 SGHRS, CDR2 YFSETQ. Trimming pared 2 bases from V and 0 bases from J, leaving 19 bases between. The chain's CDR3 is CASSLKIPQGVSTDTQYF. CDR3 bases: TGCGCCAGCAGCTTAAAGATTCCACAGGGCGTTAGCACAGATACGCAGTATTTT. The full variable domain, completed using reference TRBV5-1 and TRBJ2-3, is KAGVTQTPRYLIKTRGQQVTLSCSPISGHRSVSWYQQTPGQGLQFLFEYFSETQRNKGNFPGRFSGRQFSNSRSEMNVSTLELGDSALYLCASSLKIPQGVSTDTQYFGPGTRLTVL.

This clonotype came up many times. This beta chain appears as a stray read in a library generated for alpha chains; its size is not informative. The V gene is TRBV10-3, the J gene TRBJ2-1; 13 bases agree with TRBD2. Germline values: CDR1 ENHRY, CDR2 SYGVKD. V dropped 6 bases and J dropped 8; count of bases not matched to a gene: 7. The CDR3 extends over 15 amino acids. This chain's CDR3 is CAIRTSGRTADEQFF. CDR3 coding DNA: TGTGCCATCAGGACTAGCGGGAGGACCGCCGATGAGCAGTTCTTC.

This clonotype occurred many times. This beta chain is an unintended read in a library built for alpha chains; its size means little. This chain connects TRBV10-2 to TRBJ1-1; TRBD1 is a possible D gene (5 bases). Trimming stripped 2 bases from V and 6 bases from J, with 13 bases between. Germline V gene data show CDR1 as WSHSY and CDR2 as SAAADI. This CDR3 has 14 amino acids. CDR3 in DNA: TGCGCCAGCAGTGAGGTGGGGCTAAGGGCTGAAGCTTTCTTT. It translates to CASSEVGLRAEAFF.

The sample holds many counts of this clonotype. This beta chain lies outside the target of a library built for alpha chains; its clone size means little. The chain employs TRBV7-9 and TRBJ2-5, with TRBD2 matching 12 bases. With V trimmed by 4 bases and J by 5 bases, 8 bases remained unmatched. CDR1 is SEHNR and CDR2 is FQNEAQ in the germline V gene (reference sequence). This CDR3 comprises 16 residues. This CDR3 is CASSSSGRAFGETQYF. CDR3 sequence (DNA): TGTGCCAGCAGCTCTAGCGGGAGGGCCTTCGGGGAGACCCAGTACTTC.

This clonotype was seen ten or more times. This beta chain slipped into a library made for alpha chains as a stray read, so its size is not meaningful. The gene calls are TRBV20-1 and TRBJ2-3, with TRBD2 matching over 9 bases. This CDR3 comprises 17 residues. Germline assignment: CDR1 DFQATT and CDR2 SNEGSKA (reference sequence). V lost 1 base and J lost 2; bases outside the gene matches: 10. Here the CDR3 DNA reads TGCAGTGCTAGAGCGCCAGTAGGCGGGAGGGCCACAGATACGCAGTATTTT. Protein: CSARAPVGGRATDTQYF.

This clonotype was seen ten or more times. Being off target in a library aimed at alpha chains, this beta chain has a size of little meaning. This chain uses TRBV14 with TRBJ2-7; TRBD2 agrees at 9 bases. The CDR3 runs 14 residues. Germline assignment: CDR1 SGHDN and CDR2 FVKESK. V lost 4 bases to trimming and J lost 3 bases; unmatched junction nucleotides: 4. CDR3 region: CASSLGLANYEQYF. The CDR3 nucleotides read TGTGCCAGCAGCCTGGGACTAGCAAACTACGAGCAGTACTTC.